The 17 T cell receptor beta chains presented below share a single source sample, sequenced in a study of OX40 agonist ivuxolimab in advanced cancers. The repertoire was sequenced with immunoSEQ multiplex PCR; TCRdb's copy has only in-frame clones and lacks some. The sample records tens of thousands of clones, roughly 90% being singletons. Sequences were derived from CD4+ or CD8+ T cells sorted from blood, sampled in a trial of the OX40 agonist ivuxolimab. Source of these receptors: an adult with an advanced solid tumor such as melanoma, head and neck, liver or kidney cancer.

This chain connects TRBV20-1 to TRBJ1-4, with D perhaps TRBD1 (6 bases). Germline V gene lookup returns CDR1 DFQATT and CDR2 SNEGSKA (reference sequence). The CDR3 loop spans 11 amino acids. CDR3 DNA sequence: TGCGGGGGCCTAGTAGGGGAAAAACTGTTTTTT. Translating gives CGGLVGEKLFF.

The chain has TRBV7-9 and TRBJ2-7, with 11 bases matching TRBD1. CDR1 is SEHNR, CDR2 FQNEAQ, per germline (reference sequence). The CDR3 is 16 amino acids. J lost 2 bases, V lost 2 bases, and 5 bases had no gene match. CDR3 loop: CASSLSWDRGTYEQYF. CDR3 bases: TGTGCCAGCAGCTTATCATGGGACAGGGGGACCTACGAGCAGTACTTC.

This chain uses TRBV28 with TRBJ2-2; 7 bases fit TRBD2. CDR1 and CDR2 (germline): MDHEN, SYDVKM. J gave up 2 bases and V 6 bases, and 6 bases lay outside the gene matches. CDR3 length: 15 residues. CDR3 protein: CASSLSGPNTGELFF. CDR3 nucleotide sequence: TGTGCCAGCAGCCTTAGCGGGCCAAACACCGGGGAGCTGTTTTTT.

This chain joins TRBV6-1 and TRBJ2-1, with 11 bases aligning to TRBD1. Germline CDR1 reads MNHNS; CDR2 reads SASEGT. The CDR3 runs to 14 residues. Germline trimming cut 5 bases from V and 7 bases from J; bases unmatched to any gene: 4. CDR3 in DNA: TGTGCCAGCAGTTTGGACAGGGGGCAGAATGAGCAGTTCTTC. Amino acid sequence: CASSLDRGQNEQFF.

The chain carries TRBV6-5 and TRBJ1-2; D is unresolved. CDR3 length equals 13 residues. Germline CDR1 and CDR2: MNHEY and SVGAGI. The ends were cut back, 2 bases at V and 5 bases at J, with 9 bases in the middle. This CDR3 is CASSYGVGYGYTF. CDR3 nucleotide sequence: TGTGCCAGCAGTTACGGGGTGGGGTATGGCTACACCTTC.

This clone was observed once. This chain joins TRBV25-1 and TRBJ2-3, with 9 bases that match TRBD2. V lost 6 bases to trimming and J lost 3 bases; unmatched junction nucleotides: 13. CDR1 is MGHDK and CDR2 is SYGVNS in the germline V gene. The length of the CDR3 is 17 residues. CDR3 bases: TGTGCCAGCAGCCTGACTCCCGCGGGAGGGGCGACAGATACGCAGTATTTT. Residues: CASSLTPAGGATDTQYF. Supplemented by reference TRBV25-1 and TRBJ2-3, the full variable domain reads EADIYQTPRYLVIGTGKKITLECSQTMGHDKMYWYQQDPGMELHLIHYSYGVNSTEKGDLSSESTVSRIRTEHFPLTLESARPSHTSQYLCASSLTPAGGATDTQYFGPGTRLTVL.

The CDR3 DNA reads TGTGCCAGCAGATCGGGGAGTCAGCCCCAGCATTTT. Its protein is CASRSGSQPQHF. The V call is TRBV27, the J call TRBJ1-5; D is unclear. V lost 6 bases and J 6 bases, leaving 9 bases between the germline ends. Germline V lookup: CDR1 MNHEY, CDR2 SMNVEV (reference sequence). This CDR3 contains 12 residues.

This clone has only one observation. The gene calls are TRBV7-2 and TRBJ2-5, with a weak D call TRBD1 (6 bases). Germline assignment: CDR1 SGHTA and CDR2 FQGNSA. The germline V and J ends were trimmed by 8 bases and 7 bases, with 14 bases remaining between them. The CDR3 covers 12 residues. The CDR3 loop is CASEQGPGTQYF. CDR3 nucleotide sequence: TGTGCCAGCGAACAGGGACCTGGGACCCAGTACTTC.

The chain is built from TRBV5-1 and TRBJ2-7, with 9 bases that match TRBD1. V shed 7 bases and J 3 bases; nucleotides not matched to a gene: 5. This CDR3 comprises 13 residues. Germline lookup yields CDR1 SGHRS and CDR2 YFSETQ. CDR3 in DNA: TGCGCCAGCGCCGGGACAGGGAACTACGAGCAGTACTTC. Amino acid sequence: CASAGTGNYEQYF. Full variable domain (remainder filled in from reference TRBV5-1 and TRBJ2-7): KAGVTQTPRYLIKTRGQQVTLSCSPISGHRSVSWYQQTPGQGLQFLFEYFSETQRNKGNFPGRFSGRQFSNSRSEMNVSTLELGDSALYLCASAGTGNYEQYFGPGTRLTVT.

The chain uses TRBV28 and TRBJ2-7, with 7 bases matching TRBD1. Germline CDR1 reads MDHEN; CDR2 reads SYDVKM. This CDR3 has 15 amino acids. Germline trimming cut 5 bases from V and 1 base from J; bases unmatched to any gene: 8. DNA of the CDR3: TGTGCCAGCAGTCGGACAGGCAAAATATCCTACGAGCAGTACTTC. This sequence encodes CASSRTGKISYEQYF.

This clone was found a few times. The V gene is TRBV7-2, the J gene TRBJ2-1; maybe TRBD2 (6 bases). V lost 5 bases and J lost 8, with 10 bases in between. Germline CDR1 reads SGHTA; CDR2 reads FQGNSA. This CDR3 is 12 amino acids long. In DNA, the CDR3 is TGTGCCAGCAGCCGACTAGTGGATGAGCAGTTCTTC. Amino acid sequence: CASSRLVDEQFF.

This clone has just one count. The genes are TRBV19 and TRBJ2-7; D perhaps matches TRBD1 (5 bases). V shed 6 bases and J shed 0 bases, with 12 bases lying between them. The CDR3 has 14 residues. The germline CDR1 and CDR2 sequences are LNHDA and SQIVND (reference sequence). The CDR3 DNA follows: TGTGCCAGTAGAGACAGTATGAGCTCCTACGAGCAGTACTTC. Protein sequence: CASRDSMSSYEQYF.

This chain links TRBV2 with TRBJ1-5, with no clear D. CDR3 size: 14 residues. Germline V gene sequence: CDR1 SNHLY, CDR2 FYNNEI. V was shortened by 2 bases and J by 1 base, with 6 bases between the two germline ends. CDR3 sequence reads: CASSEQTSNQPQHF. CDR3 in DNA: TGTGCCAGCAGTGAACAGACCAGCAATCAGCCCCAGCATTTT.

CDR3 region: CASSTGTGKIEAFF. In DNA, the CDR3 is TGTGCCAGCAGCACCGGGACAGGGAAGATTGAAGCTTTCTTT. The V gene is TRBV28, the J gene TRBJ1-1, with TRBD1 identical over 9 bases. V shed 6 bases and J 7 bases; nucleotides not matched to a gene: 9. CDR1 is MDHEN, CDR2 SYDVKM, per germline. CDR3 length equals 14 residues.

The chain carries TRBV7-2 and TRBJ2-7, with 7 nucleotides matching TRBD1. The trim removed 4 bases at V and 5 bases at J, leaving 5 bases unmatched. CDR3 size: 13 residues. The germline V gene has CDR1 SGHTA and CDR2 FQGNSA. DNA of the CDR3: TGTGCCAGCAGCTCCTGGACAGGAAACGAGCAGTACTTC. It specifies CASSSWTGNEQYF.

The chain has TRBV5-8 and TRBJ2-1; TRBD1 aligns across 10 bases. Trimming took 4 bases from V and 5 from J; bases not matched to a gene: 12. Per germline, CDR1 SGHTS and CDR2 YDEGEE. The CDR3 consists of 17 residues. In DNA, the CDR3 is TGTGCCAGCAGCCGCCCTGTCCGGGGACAGGGGAACAATGAGCAGTTCTTC. The encoded protein is CASSRPVRGQGNNEQFF.

This rearrangement joins TRBV2 to TRBJ1-3; D perhaps matches TRBD1 (6 bases). The V end lost 9 bases, the J end lost 1 base, and 19 bases lay between the germline ends. In germline, CDR1 is SNHLY, CDR2 FYNNEI. CDR3 length equals 16 residues. The CDR3 loop is CASHKQQGTSGNTIYF. The CDR3 coding sequence is TGTGCCAGTCATAAACAACAGGGTACATCTGGAAACACCATATATTTT.